This T cell receptor beta chain was captured by sequencing in a study of blood T cell repertoires in COVID-19 (TCRdb year 2020). Broadly, across the study: Samples covering the acute and convalescent phases of COVID-19 were provided by collaborators in the United States, Italy and Spain. A de-identified subject ID, COVID-19 status, age in years and sex were almost always included in the sample metadata. The samples were drawn from two sources: the first 160 participants of the ongoing ImmuneRACE study, and fewer than 1,500 subjects contributed by 6 global collaborators. The prospective study material was composed of cDNA or gDNA derived from T cells, B-cell-depleted T cells, or PBMCs. The repertoires were made available in a free public database intended to serve as a resource for research on the immune response to SARS-CoV-2. Deeply sampled blood TCRbeta repertoires from subjects exposed to, actively infected with, or recovered from COVID-19 were included in the dataset. Where HLA class I and class II types were available, the types were taken from metadata supplied by the sample provider, not from assay-based typing. Overall results and qualifications from the work: The quantity of clinical and demographic metadata differed by source and by participant and was supplied without curation.

Remarks on this clone: Its antigen remains undetermined. Base qualities were left out, and no much larger clone turns up one base away.

Taken from cysteine to phenylalanine, the CDR3 has 15 residues. Of all the DNA, just the CDR3 is kept, 45 bases in frame from base 1. According to the germline V gene, CDR1 reads KGHSH and CDR2 reads LQKENI. Trimming accounts for 5 bases at V and 2 bases at J, while the number of junction bases matched to no gene is 2. Participants in the prospective study were aged roughly 18 to 100 years, lived in about two dozen United States geographic areas, and enrolled through a virtual design. To assign participants to cohorts, the prospective study relied on clinical history that participants themselves reported in a screening survey and a study questionnaire. ImmuneRACE Cohort 3 recovered participants were defined by two consecutive negative NP/OP PCR tests, healthcare professional clearance, or symptom resolution. In the prospective study, whole blood, serum and a nasopharyngeal or oropharyngeal swab were collected from each participant by mobile phlebotomists. Over a roughly 2-month period, participants in the prospective study had the option of providing additional blood draws and questionnaires. Blood samples from the prospective study were shipped frozen or at room temperature prior to DNA extraction.

The immunoSEQ Assay, a bias-controlled multiplex PCR, was used to amplify TCRbeta CDR3 regions from genomic DNA. The published analysis was carried out like this. The number of nucleated cells in each sample was estimated from the amplification of reference gene primers within the assay. To quantify the absolute abundance of each unique TCRbeta CDR3 rearrangement, sequence reads were collapsed and filtered. For each sample, productive Simpson clonality was calculated by taking the square root of Simpson's diversity index across productive rearrangements. Not all clones reach the TCRdb copy of this immuneACCESS table, which keeps in-frame sequences only. Checked studies attribute under half of the gap to unresolved V genes and leave the rest unexplained. The V and J calls and clone size are taken from that table; D and trimming were inferred from the DNA. The sample contains 250,000 to 350,000 clones, around 90% of them found a single time. 8% to 9% of the sample is held by the ten biggest clonotypes.

The chain couples TRBV18 to TRBJ2-5, and 13 junction bases match TRBD2. Specimen: PBMCs or T cells enriched from blood (not recorded which). This receptor was obtained from a woman under 30 who had recovered from COVID-19. The CDR3 protein sequence reads: CASSLLAGGQETQYF. The nucleotide sequence reads as follows: TGTGCCAGCTCATTACTAGCGGGAGGGCAAGAGACCCAGTACTTC.